This T cell receptor beta chain was retrieved from a study of glioma-infiltrating T cells after dendritic cell vaccination. PBMC were collected before vaccination, two weeks after the third vaccination, and at progression. Germline CDR1 SGDLS, CDR2 YYNGEE. Trimming removed 2 bases from V and 0 bases from J, with 25 bases in between. The CDR3 contains 20 residues. The repertoire was sequenced with immunoSEQ multiplex PCR; TCRdb's copy has only in-frame clones and lacks some. Of 85,000 to 95,000 clones in the sample, around 84% were seen once. The chain employs TRBV9 and TRBJ2-3; D perhaps matches TRBD2 (5 bases). This TCR was recovered from a human donor with glioblastoma. This specimen consisted of blood, obtained before dendritic cell vaccination. The CDR3 reads CASSVPRSAEGIISTDTQYF. The CDR3 nucleotides read TGTGCCAGCAGCGTTCCCCGGTCAGCGGAAGGAATTATTAGCACAGATACGCAGTATTTT.